These 29 T cell receptor beta chains share one sample of origin, sequenced in a study of blood T cell repertoires in COVID-19. Assay: immunoSEQ multiplex PCR; the TCRdb copy retains only in-frame clones and omits some. The sample has 150,000 to 200,000 clones; around 85% are singletons. The sequenced material came from PBMCs or T cells enriched from blood (not recorded which). The receptors were sampled from a man aged 40-49 years who had recovered from COVID-19.

The chain has TRBV18 and TRBJ1-2; possibly TRBD1 for D (5 bases). The CDR3 totals 12 residues. Germline CDR1 and CDR2: KGHSH and LQKENI. V lost 7 bases and J 4 bases, leaving 10 bases between the germline ends. The CDR3 sequence: CASFPDSYGYTF. In nucleotides, the CDR3 is TGTGCCAGCTTCCCAGACAGCTATGGCTACACCTTC. The full variable domain, with the rest looked up from reference TRBV18 and TRBJ1-2, is NAGVMQNPRHLVRRRGQEARLRCSPMKGHSHVYWYRQLPEEGLKFMVYLQKENIIDESGMPKERFSAEFPKEGPSILRIQQVVRGDSAAYFCASFPDSYGYTFGSGTRLTVV.

This chain uses TRBV27 with TRBJ2-7; TRBD2 aligns across 12 bases. CDR1 is MNHEY, CDR2 SMNVEV, per germline (reference sequence). After removal of 5 bases from V and 0 bases from J, the junction contained 8 bases not matched to a gene. This CDR3 is 17 amino acids long. This CDR3 is CASSQLAGGSSSYEQYF. As DNA, the CDR3 is TGTGCCAGCAGTCAGCTAGCGGGAGGGTCTAGCTCCTACGAGCAGTACTTC.

V gene TRBV9 combines with J gene TRBJ1-1, with D uncertain. The ends were cut back, 3 bases at V and 0 bases at J, with 6 bases in the middle. Germline CDR1 SGDLS, CDR2 YYNGEE. This CDR3 has 13 amino acids. The chain's CDR3 is CASSAELNTEAFF. The CDR3 DNA follows: TGTGCCAGCAGCGCCGAGCTGAACACTGAAGCTTTCTTT.

CDR3 amino acids: CAWSVVGGVGTDTQYF. Written as DNA, the CDR3 is TGTGCCTGGAGTGTAGTTGGGGGCGTGGGTACAGATACGCAGTATTTT. J is TRBJ2-3 and V is TRBV30; D may be TRBD1 (6 bases). The CDR3 sequence is 16 residues long. CDR1 is GTSNPN and CDR2 is SVGIG in the germline V gene (reference sequence). Trimming cost V 0 bases and J 3 bases, with 16 bases left between them.

The V call is TRBV19, the J call TRBJ1-2; tentative D call: TRBD1 (5 bases). CDR1 is LNHDA and CDR2 is SQIVND in the germline V gene (reference sequence). The CDR3 has 14 amino acids. The V end was cut by 3 bases, the J end by 4 bases, with 12 bases between. This CDR3 reads CASSIERTSYGYTF. The CDR3 DNA reads as TGTGCCAGTAGTATTGAAAGGACAAGCTATGGCTACACCTTC.

A note on this clone: At one end, the junction sequence differs from germline, possibly due to a read error. The genes are TRBV6-5 and TRBJ1-2; possibly TRBD1 for D (6 bases). The CDR3 spans 11 residues. CDR1 and CDR2 (germline): MNHEY, SVGAGI. CDR3 nucleotides: TGTGCCAGCAGTTACTCAGGGACACCCTTCTTC. This codes for CASSYSGTPFF.

There are a few counts of this clone. This chain links TRBV6-4 with TRBJ2-3, with 12 bases fitting TRBD2. The CDR3 is 15 amino acids. Losses at the gene ends were 3 bases for V and 6 bases for J; bases not matched to a gene: 4. Germline V gene sequence: CDR1 MRHNA, CDR2 SNTAGT. The CDR3 nucleotides are TGTGCCAGCAGTGAATCTAGCGGGGGGGCCGATACGCAGTATTTT. It translates to CASSESSGGADTQYF.

This chain connects TRBV11-2 to TRBJ2-4; D possibly corresponds to TRBD1 (6 bases). Germline-derived CDR1 and CDR2 are SGHAT and FQNNGV. This CDR3 comprises 15 residues. Trimming removed 4 bases at V and 2 bases at J, with 12 bases between. This CDR3 reads CASSSPGATKNIQYF. The CDR3 region has the DNA TGTGCCAGCAGCTCTCCAGGGGCGACCAAAAACATTCAGTACTTC.

The gene calls are TRBV6-6 and TRBJ1-2; TRBD1 is a possible D gene (5 bases). Germline lookup yields CDR1 MNHNY and CDR2 SVGAGI (reference sequence). This CDR3 has 14 residues. Trimming shortened V by 11 bases and J by 4 bases, and 20 bases separated the two germline ends. The CDR3 DNA reads TGTGCCGGGGGGGTCAGGGAGAAGGGCTATGGCTACACCTTC. It specifies CAGGVREKGYGYTF.

The V call is TRBV30, the J call TRBJ1-2; D gene ambiguous. The germline V gene encodes CDR1 GTSNPN and CDR2 SVGIG (reference sequence). The CDR3 has 14 amino acids. V shed 1 base and J shed 0 bases, with 9 bases lying between them. DNA for the CDR3: TGTGCCTGGAGTGGGGAGTCTTCTAACTATGGCTACACCTTC. As protein: CAWSGESSNYGYTF. Drawing the rest from reference TRBV30 and TRBJ1-2, the complete variable domain is SQTIHQWPATLVQPVGSPLSLECTVEGTSNPNLYWYRQAAGRGLQLLFYSVGIGQISSEVPQNLSASRPQDRQFILSSKKLLLSDSGFYLCAWSGESSNYGYTFGSGTRLTVV.

This chain connects TRBV7-9 to TRBJ2-1; D not resolved. The V end was cut by 9 bases, the J end by 5 bases, with 17 bases between. The CDR3 runs 14 residues. Germline CDR1 is SEHNR and CDR2 is FQNEAQ (reference sequence). CDR3 sequence reads: CASRAGYPHNEQFF. CDR3 coding DNA: TGTGCCAGTCGAGCAGGCTACCCACACAATGAGCAGTTCTTC.

The rearrangement joins TRBV9 to TRBJ1-2; D possibly corresponds to TRBD1 (5 bases). The ends were cut back, 0 bases at V and 6 bases at J, with 12 bases in the middle. Germline V gives CDR1 SGDLS, CDR2 YYNGEE. This CDR3 has 14 residues. Written as DNA, the CDR3 is TGTGCCAGCAGCGTAGATTATCGGGGGAATGGCTACACCTTC. This sequence encodes CASSVDYRGNGYTF.

The chain uses TRBV19 and TRBJ1-5; D not resolved. The V gene lost 2 bases and the J gene lost 5 bases, with 7 bases spanning the gap. CDR1 is LNHDA and CDR2 is SQIVND in the germline V gene (reference sequence). The CDR3 totals 13 residues. The CDR3 DNA reads as TGTGCCAGTAGTATAATGGCGGATCAGCCCCAGCATTTT. Protein product: CASSIMADQPQHF.

On this clone: One end of the junction varies from germline; a read error may be responsible. J is TRBJ1-2 and V is TRBV19, with 8 nucleotides matching TRBD1. Looked up from germline, CDR1 is LNHDA and CDR2 is SQIVND (reference sequence). This CDR3 comprises 15 residues. The CDR3 loop is CASSIGTGGVYGYTF. As DNA, the CDR3 is TGTGCCAGTAGCATAGGGACAGGAGGCGTCTATGGCTACACCTTC.

This clone has just one count. The rearrangement links TRBV6-5 to TRBJ1-2; D gene ambiguous. Germline CDR1 and CDR2: MNHEY and SVGAGI. The CDR3 consists of 13 residues. The germline V and J ends were trimmed by 5 bases and 2 bases, with 9 bases remaining between them. Written as DNA, the CDR3 is TGTGCCAGCAGTCGGACTGTGAACTATGGCTACACCTTC. It is translated as CASSRTVNYGYTF.

The V and J genes are TRBV11-2 and TRBJ1-2; D is unclear. CDR1 and CDR2 from the germline V gene are SGHAT and FQNNGV. CDR3 length: 12 residues. Trimming cost V 6 bases and J 8 bases, with 13 bases left between them. The CDR3 nucleotides are TGTGCCAGCAGTCCACAGCTGAAAGGCTACACCTTC. Its protein is CASSPQLKGYTF.

The rearrangement uses TRBV24-1 and TRBJ1-3, with D perhaps TRBD1 (6 bases). This CDR3 region has 14 residues. CDR1 and CDR2 from the germline V gene are KGHDR and SFDVKD. Trimming took 9 bases from V and 2 from J, leaving 13 bases between them. The CDR3 loop is CATDTGSAGNTIYF. The CDR3 DNA follows: TGTGCCACCGATACAGGGTCCGCTGGAAACACCATATATTTT.

This chain links TRBV7-6 with TRBJ2-5; 10 bases agree with TRBD1. Germline V lookup: CDR1 SGHVS, CDR2 FNYEAQ. This CDR3 has 16 amino acids. The V and J ends lost 3 bases and 5 bases, in that order; junction bases with no gene match: 9. This CDR3 reads CASSLGGQGIGETQYF. Here the CDR3 DNA reads TGTGCCAGCAGCTTGGGGGGACAGGGGATAGGGGAGACCCAGTACTTC.

The chain recombines TRBV12-5 with TRBJ1-5; D call uncertain. The CDR3 runs to 14 residues. V dropped 0 bases and J dropped 5 bases, with 8 bases sitting between them. Germline loops: CDR1 LGHNT, CDR2 FRNRAP. The CDR3 sequence is CASGLVGGYQPQHF. As DNA, the CDR3 is TGTGCTAGTGGTTTGGTAGGCGGGTATCAGCCCCAGCATTTT.

This chain connects TRBV28 to TRBJ1-4, with a tentative D call TRBD1 (6 bases). V lost 3 bases to trimming and J lost 4 bases, with 9 bases between them. Germline CDR1 reads MDHEN; CDR2 reads SYDVKM. This CDR3 comprises 14 residues. The CDR3 DNA is TGTGCCAGCAGTTTTGGGGGCCTTAATGAAAAACTGTTTTTT. This translates into CASSFGGLNEKLFF.

The chain joins TRBV11-2 to TRBJ2-2; D gene unclear. The germline V and J ends were trimmed by 5 bases and 7 bases, with 8 bases remaining between them. Germline V CDR1 and CDR2: SGHAT, FQNNGV. The CDR3 is made up of 12 amino acids. The CDR3 sequence is CASSPPFGELFF. CDR3 in DNA: TGTGCCAGCAGCCCTCCGTTCGGGGAGCTGTTTTTT.

In this sample, this clone turned up once. This chain links TRBV24-1 with TRBJ1-2; TRBD1 matches 7 bases. V gave up 3 bases and J gave up 4 bases; unmatched junction bases: 4. This CDR3 comprises 14 residues. Germline loops: CDR1 KGHDR, CDR2 SFDVKD. Here the CDR3 reads CATSDNRGGYGYTF. The CDR3 nucleotides read TGTGCCACCAGTGATAACAGGGGCGGCTATGGCTACACCTTC.

The rearrangement joins TRBV7-6 to TRBJ2-6, with D perhaps matching TRBD1 (6 bases). The CDR3 length is 17 residues. Trimming removed 5 bases from V and 0 bases from J, with 14 bases in between. From germline, CDR1 is SGHVS and CDR2 FNYEAQ. The CDR3 is CASSLQGSNSGANVLTF. The CDR3 DNA reads as TGTGCCAGCAGCCTACAGGGCTCCAACTCTGGGGCCAACGTCCTGACTTTC. Filled out from reference TRBV7-6 and TRBJ2-6, the complete variable domain reads GAGVSQSPRYKVTKRGQDVALRCDPISGHVSLYWYRQALGQGPEFLTYFNYEAQQDKSGLPNDRFSAERPEGSISTLTIQRTEQRDSAMYRCASSLQGSNSGANVLTFGAGSRLTVL.

The chain has TRBV24-1 and TRBJ1-2, with TRBD1 as a possible D gene (5 bases). Germline loops: CDR1 KGHDR, CDR2 SFDVKD. The CDR3 contains 15 residues. Trimming stripped 4 bases from V and 2 bases from J, with 13 bases between. In DNA form, the CDR3 reads TGTGCCACCAGTGACCACAGGACGGCGAACTATGGCTACACCTTC. Translating it yields CATSDHRTANYGYTF.

The chain is built from TRBV9 and TRBJ2-2; D possibly corresponds to TRBD2 (5 bases). CDR1 is SGDLS, CDR2 YYNGEE, per germline. The V and J ends lost 0 bases and 6 bases respectively, with 9 bases between them. The CDR3 spans 14 residues. The CDR3 loop reads CASSVGGQPGELFF. DNA for the CDR3: TGTGCCAGCAGCGTAGGAGGGCAGCCCGGGGAGCTGTTTTTT.

The CDR3, as DNA: TGTGCCAGTAGTATCTTTCCGAACACCGGGGAGCTGTTTTTT. Its protein product is CASSIFPNTGELFF. The gene calls are TRBV19 and TRBJ2-2; no clear D. Germline CDR1 LNHDA, CDR2 SQIVND (reference sequence). V was clipped by 3 bases and J by 0 bases, with 5 bases between them. The CDR3 length is 14 residues. Filled out from reference TRBV19 and TRBJ2-2, the complete variable domain reads DGGITQSPKYLFRKEGQNVTLSCEQNLNHDAMYWYRQDPGQGLRLIYYSQIVNDFQKGDIAEGYSVSREKKESFPLTVTSAQKNPTAFYLCASSIFPNTGELFFGEGSRLTVL.

The V gene is TRBV5-1, the J gene TRBJ2-7, with 7 bases that match TRBD1. After removal of 3 bases from V and 6 bases from J, the junction contained 12 bases not matched to a gene. Germline V gene lookup returns CDR1 SGHRS and CDR2 YFSETQ. There are 15 residues in the CDR3. The CDR3 reads CASSSPSTGIGEQYF. The CDR3 DNA is TGCGCCAGCAGCTCGCCCTCGACAGGGATAGGCGAGCAGTACTTC.

The rearrangement uses TRBV5-6 and TRBJ1-2, with 9 nucleotides matching TRBD1. The CDR3 loop spans 15 amino acids. V shed 4 bases, J shed 5 bases, and the junction held 9 bases outside the gene matches. CDR1 and CDR2 (germline): SGHDT, YYEEEE. The CDR3, as DNA: TGTGCCAGCAGCCCATCGGGACAGGGAGGATATGGCTACACCTTC. Its protein product is CASSPSGQGGYGYTF. Full variable domain (missing parts from reference TRBV5-6 and TRBJ1-2): DAGVTQSPTHLIKTRGQQVTLRCSPKSGHDTVSWYQQALGQGPQFIFQYYEEEERQRGNFPDRFSGHQFPNYSSELNVNALLLGDSALYLCASSPSGQGGYGYTFGSGTRLTVV.

The CDR3 region has the DNA TGCAGCGCTATAGACAGGGGCTCTGAAGCTTTCTTT. The encoded protein is CSAIDRGSEAFF. The J gene is TRBJ1-1, the V gene TRBV29-1, with 8 bases aligning to TRBD1. Trimming removed 7 bases from V and 6 bases from J; junction bases left unmatched: 7. From germline, CDR1 is SQVTM and CDR2 ANQGSEA. The CDR3 totals 12 residues.